This T cell receptor (beta chain) emerged from a study of blood T cells in healthy people across ages (dated by TCRdb to the mid-2010s). About the full investigation: In model experiments, template switching captured roughly one uniquely barcoded TCR beta cDNA molecule for every two T cells. The study measured age-related changes in TCR beta repertoire diversity using deep sequencing normalized with unique cDNA molecular identifiers. Donors were grouped into four age groups: young (average 16 years), middle-aged (39), aged (62) and long-lived (around 80). To avoid experimental bias, donors of different ages were randomly spread across the sequencing lanes. The study analyzed two additional independent replicas of 1 million unique cDNA reads from the same blood draw for two donors, one aged 18 to 30 and one aged 80 or older. Broad study findings and their caveats: Bulk unsorted PBMC profiling prevented conclusive comparison of naive and antigen-experienced compartments. The percentage of naive T cells measured by flow cytometry correlated strongly with observed TCR beta diversity. Observed TCR beta diversity per million T cells fell roughly linearly with age, and a significant reduction was already apparent by age around 44. Compared with the aged group, the long-lived group had more naive CD4+ T cells, fewer expanded clones and increased TCR diversity, suggesting age selection. The CMV infection status of donors was not known, potentially confounding age-related changes in expanded clonotypes. Total diversity estimates from one million sequenced T cells were considered lower bounds and underestimates.

A remark on this clonotype: There is no known antigen for this receptor. There are no base qualities to consult, and no much larger clone falls within one base.

Library preparation employed 5' RACE. The sequencer listed for this sample is Illumina HiSeq 2500. A second PCR of 7 to 11 cycles was run with a J-beta primer mix and a sample-barcoded 5' primer. Each TCR beta cDNA molecule received a unique molecular identifier from a template-switch 5' adaptor carrying 12 random nucleotides. At least 3 million CDR3-containing paired-end reads were obtained from each sample. First-strand cDNA synthesis was performed from all RNA using the Mint cDNA synthesis kit, with priming by a TRBC-specific oligonucleotide. After uracil-DNA glycosylase treatment, a first 18-cycle PCR used universal primers M1SS and BC2_uni_R on all cDNA. In the paper's pipeline: Each sample was normalized by randomly selecting 1 million high-quality reads, each carrying a distinct molecular identifier. Instead of being binned into consensus sequences, reads with shared molecular identifiers were discarded. MiTCR, set to a Q25 quality threshold and the strictest error-elimination algorithm, was used for CDR3 identification, clonotype clustering and error correction. Lower-bound total TCR beta diversity was estimated with a nonparametric unseen species model using Euler transformation. The public reads were quality trimmed at Q25 with fastp and then assembled into clones with MiXCR by TCRdb, keeping productive beta chains. Each CDR3 protein gets just one entry, which takes the most common genes and DNA from the rows behind it. None of the V and J calls come from the authors' own analysis; TCRdb made them. The sample contains approximately 810,000 distinct CDR3 sequences, 25% to 35% of them found a single time. Of the sample, approximately 15% is held by the ten largest clones.

In the germline V gene, CDR1 corresponds to SGHTA and CDR2 to FQGNSA. V loses 5 bases, J loses 4 bases, and the germline ends lie 11 bases apart. Counted from cysteine to phenylalanine, this CDR3 has 14 amino acids. Just CDR3 DNA is preserved here, 42 bases in frame from base 1. The donors were some 39 Caucasian individuals from Russia, aged about 6 to 95 years, who were systemically healthy. Each donor gave 8 to 10 milliliters of peripheral blood, collected into EDTA-treated Vacutainer tubes. PBMCs were isolated by Ficoll-Paque density-gradient centrifugation, with at least 6 million obtained per sample. Total RNA was extracted from PBMCs with Trizol reagent, with at least 5 micrograms obtained per sample. For every donor, flow cytometry on a PBMC aliquot measured the percentage of naive CD45RAhigh/CD27high T cells.

Material for sequencing was blood. This TCR was sampled from a woman older than 75 in good health. Recombination linked TRBV7-2 to TRBJ2-2, with a weak D call of TRBD2 (5 bases match). The CDR3 region: CASSRERATGELFF. The DNA sequence is as follows: TGTGCCAGCAGCAGAGAGAGGGCCACCGGGGAGCTGTTTTTT. Joined to the reference TRBV7-2 and TRBJ2-2 proteins, this CDR3 gives the full variable domain: GAGVSQSPSNKVTEKGKDVELRCDPISGHTALYWYRQSLGQGLEFLIYFQGNSAPDKSGLPSDRFSAERTGGSVSTLTIQRTQQEDSAVYLCASSRERATGELFFGEGSRLTVL.